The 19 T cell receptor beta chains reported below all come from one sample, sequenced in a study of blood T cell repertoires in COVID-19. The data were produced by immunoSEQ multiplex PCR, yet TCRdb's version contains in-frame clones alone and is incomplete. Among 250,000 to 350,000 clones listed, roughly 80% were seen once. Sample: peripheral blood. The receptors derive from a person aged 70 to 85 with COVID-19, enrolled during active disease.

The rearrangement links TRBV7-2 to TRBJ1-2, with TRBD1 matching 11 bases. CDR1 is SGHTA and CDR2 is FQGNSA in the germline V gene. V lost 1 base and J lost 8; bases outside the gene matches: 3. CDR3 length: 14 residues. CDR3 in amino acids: CASSLGGTGGGYTF. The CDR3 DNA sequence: TGTGCCAGCAGCTTAGGAGGGACAGGGGGAGGCTACACCTTC. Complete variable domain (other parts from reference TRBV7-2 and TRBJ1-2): GAGVSQSPSNKVTEKGKDVELRCDPISGHTALYWYRQSLGQGLEFLIYFQGNSAPDKSGLPSDRFSAERTGGSVSTLTIQRTQQEDSAVYLCASSLGGTGGGYTFGSGTRLTVV.

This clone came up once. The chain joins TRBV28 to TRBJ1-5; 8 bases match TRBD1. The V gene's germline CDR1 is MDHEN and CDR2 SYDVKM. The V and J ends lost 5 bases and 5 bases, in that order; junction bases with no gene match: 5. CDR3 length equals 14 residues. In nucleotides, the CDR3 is TGTGCCAGCAGTACACCGACAGGGGATCAGCCCCAGCATTTT. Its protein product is CASSTPTGDQPQHF.

Written as DNA, the CDR3 is TGCAGTGCTAGTGGAGCGGTGGTGGTTGGACGGCTCACAGATACGCAGTATTTT. Its protein product is CSASGAVVVGRLTDTQYF. The chain is built from TRBV20-1 and TRBJ2-3; D is possibly TRBD2 (5 bases). V was cut by 3 bases and J by 2 bases, with 24 bases left in between. CDR1 is DFQATT and CDR2 is SNEGSKA in the germline V gene (reference sequence). The length of the CDR3 is 18 residues.

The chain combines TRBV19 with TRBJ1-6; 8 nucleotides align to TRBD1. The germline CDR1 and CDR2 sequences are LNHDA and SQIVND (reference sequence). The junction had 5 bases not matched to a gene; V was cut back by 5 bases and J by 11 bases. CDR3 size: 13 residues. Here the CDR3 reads CASSRQGATPLHF. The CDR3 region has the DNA TGTGCCAGTAGTCGTCAGGGGGCAACACCCCTCCACTTT.

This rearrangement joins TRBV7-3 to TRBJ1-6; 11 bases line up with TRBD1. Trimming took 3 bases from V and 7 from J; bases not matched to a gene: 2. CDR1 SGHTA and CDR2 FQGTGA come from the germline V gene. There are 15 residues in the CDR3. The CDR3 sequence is CASSLRTGGNSPLHF. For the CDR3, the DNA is TGTGCCAGCAGCTTGCGGACAGGGGGCAATTCACCCCTCCACTTT.

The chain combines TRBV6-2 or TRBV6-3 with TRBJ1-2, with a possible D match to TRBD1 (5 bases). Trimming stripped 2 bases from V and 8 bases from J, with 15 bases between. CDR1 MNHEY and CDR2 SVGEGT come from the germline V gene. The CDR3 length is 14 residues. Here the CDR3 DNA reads TGTGCCAGCAGTTACCAGGGTGCCTTCGGAGGCTACACCTTC. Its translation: CASSYQGAFGGYTF.

The CDR3 spells CASSLDVGSNTF. CDR3 DNA sequence: TGTGCCAGCAGTTTAGATGTGGGGAGCAACACCTTC. This rearrangement joins TRBV12-3 or TRBV12-4 to TRBJ1-2; D gene uncertain. CDR3 length equals 12 residues. Between the trimmed V and J ends, which lost 1 base and 12 bases, there was a span of 12 bases.

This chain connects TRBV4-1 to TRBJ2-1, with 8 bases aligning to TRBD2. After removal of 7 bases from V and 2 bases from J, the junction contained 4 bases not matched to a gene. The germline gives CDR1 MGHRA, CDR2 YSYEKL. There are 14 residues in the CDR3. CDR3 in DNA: TGCGCCAGCACAAAGGGACTAGCCTACAATGAGCAGTTCTTC. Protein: CASTKGLAYNEQFF.

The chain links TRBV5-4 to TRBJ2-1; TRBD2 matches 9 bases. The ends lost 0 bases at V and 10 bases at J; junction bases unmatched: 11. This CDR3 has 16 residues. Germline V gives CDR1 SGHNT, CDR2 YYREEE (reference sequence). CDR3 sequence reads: CASSLGGTSPPGEQFF. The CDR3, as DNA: TGTGCCAGCAGCTTGGGGGGGACTAGCCCTCCGGGGGAGCAGTTCTTC.

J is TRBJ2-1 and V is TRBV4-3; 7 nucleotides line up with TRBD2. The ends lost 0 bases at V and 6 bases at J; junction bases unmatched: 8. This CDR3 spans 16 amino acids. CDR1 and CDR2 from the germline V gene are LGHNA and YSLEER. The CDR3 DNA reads TGCGCCAGCAGCCAAGAGGGGCTAGCGGCTTTCAATGAGCAGTTCTTC. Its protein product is CASSQEGLAAFNEQFF.

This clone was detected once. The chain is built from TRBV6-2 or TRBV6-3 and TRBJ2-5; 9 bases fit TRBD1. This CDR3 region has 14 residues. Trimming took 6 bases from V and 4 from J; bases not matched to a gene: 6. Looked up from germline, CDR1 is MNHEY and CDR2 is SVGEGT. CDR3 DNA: TGTGCCAGCAGCCGACAGGGGGGGAGAGAGACCCAGTACTTC. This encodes CASSRQGGRETQYF.

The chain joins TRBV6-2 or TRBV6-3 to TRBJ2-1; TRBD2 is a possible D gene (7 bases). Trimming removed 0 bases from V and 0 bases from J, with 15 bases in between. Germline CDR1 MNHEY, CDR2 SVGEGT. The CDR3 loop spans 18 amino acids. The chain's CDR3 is CASSYSSRGGGSYNEQFF. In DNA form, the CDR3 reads TGTGCCAGCAGTTACTCGAGTAGGGGGGGCGGCTCCTACAATGAGCAGTTCTTC.

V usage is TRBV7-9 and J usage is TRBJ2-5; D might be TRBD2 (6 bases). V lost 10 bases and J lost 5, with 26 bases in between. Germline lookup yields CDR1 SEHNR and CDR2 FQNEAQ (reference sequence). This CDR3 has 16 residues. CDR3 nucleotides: TGTGCCACAGCTCCGCGGTGGACACCCGGGAGTGAGACCCAGTACTTC. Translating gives CATAPRWTPGSETQYF.

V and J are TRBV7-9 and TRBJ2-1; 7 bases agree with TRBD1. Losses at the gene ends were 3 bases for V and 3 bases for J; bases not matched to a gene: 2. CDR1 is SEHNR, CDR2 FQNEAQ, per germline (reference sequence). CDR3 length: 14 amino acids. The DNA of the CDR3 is TGTGCCAGCAGCTTGACAGGGAACTACAATGAGCAGTTCTTC. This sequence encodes CASSLTGNYNEQFF.

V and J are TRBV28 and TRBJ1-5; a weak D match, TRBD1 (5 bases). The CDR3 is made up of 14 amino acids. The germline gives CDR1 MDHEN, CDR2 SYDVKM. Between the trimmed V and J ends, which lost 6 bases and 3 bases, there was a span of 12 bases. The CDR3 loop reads CASSTGQDNQPQHF. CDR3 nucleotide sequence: TGTGCCAGCAGCACCGGACAAGACAATCAGCCCCAGCATTTT.

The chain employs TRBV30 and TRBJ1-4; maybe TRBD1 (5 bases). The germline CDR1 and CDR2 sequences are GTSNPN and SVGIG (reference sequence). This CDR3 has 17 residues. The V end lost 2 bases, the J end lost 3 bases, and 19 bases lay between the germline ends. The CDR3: CAWSTGGTRSANEKLFF. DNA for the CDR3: TGTGCCTGGAGTACGGGGGGGACCCGTTCAGCTAATGAAAAACTGTTTTTT. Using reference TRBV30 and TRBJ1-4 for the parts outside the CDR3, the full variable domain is SQTIHQWPATLVQPVGSPLSLECTVEGTSNPNLYWYRQAAGRGLQLLFYSVGIGQISSEVPQNLSASRPQDRQFILSSKKLLLSDSGFYLCAWSTGGTRSANEKLFFGSGTQLSVL.

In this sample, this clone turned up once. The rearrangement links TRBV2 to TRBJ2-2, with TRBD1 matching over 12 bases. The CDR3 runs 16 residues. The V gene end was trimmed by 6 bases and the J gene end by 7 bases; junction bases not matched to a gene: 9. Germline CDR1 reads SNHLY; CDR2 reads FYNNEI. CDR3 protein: CASRATGTGGYGELFF. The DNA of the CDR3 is TGTGCCAGCAGAGCAACCGGGACAGGGGGCTACGGGGAGCTGTTTTTT.

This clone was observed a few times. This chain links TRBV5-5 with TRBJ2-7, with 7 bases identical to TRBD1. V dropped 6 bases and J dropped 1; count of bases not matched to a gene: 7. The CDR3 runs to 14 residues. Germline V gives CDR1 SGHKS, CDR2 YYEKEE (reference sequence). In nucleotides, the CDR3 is TGTGCCAGCACCGCTACAGGGGCATCCTACGAGCAGTACTTC. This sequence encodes CASTATGASYEQYF. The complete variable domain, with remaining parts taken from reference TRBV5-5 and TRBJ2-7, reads DAGVTQSPTHLIKTRGQQVTLRCSPISGHKSVSWYQQVLGQGPQFIFQYYEKEERGRGNFPDRFSARQFPNYSSELNVNALLLGDSALYLCASTATGASYEQYFGPGTRLTVT.

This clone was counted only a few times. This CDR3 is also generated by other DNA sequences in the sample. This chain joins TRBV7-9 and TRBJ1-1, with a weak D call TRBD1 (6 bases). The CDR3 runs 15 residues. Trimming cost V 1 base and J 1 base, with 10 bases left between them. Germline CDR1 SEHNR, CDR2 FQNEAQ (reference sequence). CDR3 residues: CASSLGRTANTEAFF. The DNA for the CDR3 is TGTGCCAGCAGCTTAGGTCGGACAGCGAACACTGAAGCTTTCTTT.